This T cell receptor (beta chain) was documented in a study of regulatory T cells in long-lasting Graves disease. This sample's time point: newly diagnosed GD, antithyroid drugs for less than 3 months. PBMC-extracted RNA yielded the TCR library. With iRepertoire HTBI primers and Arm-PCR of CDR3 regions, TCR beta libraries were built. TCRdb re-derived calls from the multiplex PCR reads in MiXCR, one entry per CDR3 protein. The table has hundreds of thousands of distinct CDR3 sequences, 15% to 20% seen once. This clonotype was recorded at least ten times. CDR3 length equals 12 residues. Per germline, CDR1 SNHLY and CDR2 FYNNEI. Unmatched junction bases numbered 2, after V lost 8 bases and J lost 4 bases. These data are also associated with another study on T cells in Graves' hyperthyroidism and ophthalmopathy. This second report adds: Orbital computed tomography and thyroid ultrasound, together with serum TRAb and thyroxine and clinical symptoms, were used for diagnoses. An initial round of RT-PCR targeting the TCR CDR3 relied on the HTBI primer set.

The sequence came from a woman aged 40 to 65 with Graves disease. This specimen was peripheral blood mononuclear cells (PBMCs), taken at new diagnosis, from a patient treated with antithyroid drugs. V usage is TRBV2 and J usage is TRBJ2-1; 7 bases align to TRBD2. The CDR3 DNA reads TGTGCCAGCGGGAGGGATTACAATGAGCAGTTCTTC. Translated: CASGRDYNEQFF. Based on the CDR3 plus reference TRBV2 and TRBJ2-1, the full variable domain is EPEVTQTPSHQVTQMGQEVILRCVPISNHLYFYWYRQILGQKVEFLVSFYNNEISEKSEIFDDQFSVERPDGSNFTLKIRSTKLEDSAMYFCASGRDYNEQFFGPGTRLTVL.